The 11 T cell receptor beta chains given below trace back to one sample, sequenced in a study of naive and memory T cell subsets. Notes on the study in general: A few larger clonotypes appeared in naive repertoires, especially CD8, possibly memory cells re-expressing CD45RA.

An equimolar mix of two oligonucleotides served as the beta constant-region primer for TRBC1 and TRBC2. Ligated cDNA was amplified by four rounds of PCR with nested alpha and beta constant-region primers and SP2. One entry per CDR3 protein results from TCRdb running MiXCR on the UMI-ligation and nested PCR reads. The sample yields approximately 150,000 distinct CDR3 sequences, over 20% seen once. Their antigen targets remain unknown. Specimen: naive CD4+ T cells from blood. The receptors originated from a human donor in good health.

This clonotype was seen a few times. The chain couples TRBV7-9 to TRBJ2-3; perhaps TRBD2 as D (5 bases). V was cut by 7 bases and J by 3 bases, with 23 bases left in between. Per germline, CDR1 SEHNR and CDR2 FQNEAQ (reference sequence). There are 17 residues in the CDR3. CDR3 in amino acids: CASTQAEKTEETDTQYF. The CDR3 nucleotides are TGTGCCAGCACCCAGGCAGAAAAGACGGAGGAGACAGATACGCAGTATTTT. Based on the CDR3 plus reference TRBV7-9 and TRBJ2-3, the full variable domain is DTGVSQNPRHKITKRGQNVTFRCDPISEHNRLYWYRQTLGQGPEFLTYFQNEAQLEKSRLLSDRFSAERPKGSFSTLEIQRTEQGDSAMYLCASTQAEKTEETDTQYFGPGTRLTVL.

In its sample, this clonotype was seen a few times. This sequence joins TRBV7-2 and TRBJ1-5, with 8 positions matching TRBD1. The CDR3 covers 14 residues. Germline assignment: CDR1 SGHTA and CDR2 FQGNSA. The V and J ends lost 4 bases and 4 bases, in that order; junction bases with no gene match: 3. CDR3: CASSSDRVNQPQHF. CDR3 DNA: TGTGCCAGCAGCTCGGACAGGGTGAATCAGCCCCAGCATTTT. The variable domain in full, with the rest retrieved from reference TRBV7-2 and TRBJ1-5, is GAGVSQSPSNKVTEKGKDVELRCDPISGHTALYWYRQSLGQGLEFLIYFQGNSAPDKSGLPSDRFSAERTGGSVSTLTIQRTQQEDSAVYLCASSSDRVNQPQHFGDGTRLSIL.

This clonotype was detected a few times. The J gene is TRBJ2-7, the V gene TRBV29-1; TRBD1 aligns across 10 bases. The germline V gene has CDR1 SQVTM and CDR2 ANQGSEA. The CDR3 is 14 amino acids. The J segment lost 1 base and the V segment lost 7 bases, leaving 7 bases of the junction unmatched. The CDR3 nucleotides are TGCAGCGCTAACGGGGACAGGGGATCCTACGAGCAGTACTTC. This encodes CSANGDRGSYEQYF.

The chain combines TRBV9 with TRBJ2-1; D perhaps matches TRBD2 (6 bases). CDR1 is SGDLS and CDR2 is YYNGEE in the germline V gene. Trimming cost V 0 bases and J 5 bases, with 15 bases left between them. The CDR3 is 16 amino acids. The chain's CDR3 is CASSVELEGPHNEQFF. In nucleotides, the CDR3 is TGTGCCAGCAGCGTAGAGCTGGAGGGGCCCCACAATGAGCAGTTCTTC.

The sample holds many counts of this clonotype. The chain combines TRBV18 with TRBJ2-3; the D gene is possibly TRBD1 (6 bases). V lost 4 bases, J lost 1 base, and 15 bases lay in between. The CDR3 consists of 16 residues. CDR1 is KGHSH and CDR2 is LQKENI in the germline V gene. The CDR3 reads CASSRNRVEGTDTQYF. The CDR3 DNA reads TGTGCCAGCTCACGAAACAGGGTGGAGGGCACAGATACGCAGTATTTT.

The rearrangement uses TRBV5-1 and TRBJ2-7, with D unresolved. CDR3 size: 15 residues. CDR1 is SGHRS and CDR2 is YFSETQ in the germline V gene. V gave up 4 bases and J gave up 0 bases, with 14 bases separating them. The CDR3 bases are TGCGCCAGCAGCCCGGTAAAGGGTAACTCCTACGAGCAGTACTTC. It translates to CASSPVKGNSYEQYF.

There are many counts of this clonotype. This chain connects TRBV11-2 to TRBJ2-1; TRBD2 agrees at 8 bases. The ends lost 6 bases at V and 8 bases at J; junction bases unmatched: 12. From germline, CDR1 is SGHAT and CDR2 FQNNGV. The CDR3 totals 15 residues. The CDR3 here is CASRFSGILVDEQFF. The CDR3 nucleotides read TGTGCCAGCAGATTTAGCGGGATCCTCGTCGATGAGCAGTTCTTC.

The V and J genes are TRBV7-9 and TRBJ1-3; 7 nucleotides line up with TRBD1. The CDR3 length is 19 residues. V lost 5 bases to trimming and J lost 0 bases; unmatched junction nucleotides: 16. The germline CDR1 and CDR2 sequences are SEHNR and FQNEAQ (reference sequence). The CDR3 region has the DNA TGTGCCAGCAGCCTTGGGACATTCGGGCAGGGGGACTCTGGAAACACCATATATTTT. It codes for CASSLGTFGQGDSGNTIYF.

The rearrangement joins TRBV11-2 to TRBJ1-2; D call uncertain. Trimming removed 0 bases from V and 8 bases from J, with 13 bases in between. Germline values: CDR1 SGHAT, CDR2 FQNNGV. The CDR3 length is 14 residues. The CDR3 nucleotides are TGTGCCAGCAGCTTAGAATTCGGGAGGAACGGCTACACCTTC. Its protein product is CASSLEFGRNGYTF.

This clonotype was seen more than once but under ten times. As DNA, the CDR3 is TGTGCCAGCGCCAGGGTTGGCACAGATACGCAGTATTTT. Residues: CASARVGTDTQYF. The chain couples TRBV9 to TRBJ2-3; D is perhaps TRBD1 (5 bases). CDR3 length: 13 residues. Deletions cut 7 bases from V and 1 base from J, with 10 bases between. Germline values: CDR1 SGDLS, CDR2 YYNGEE.

This clonotype was observed a few times. The V gene is TRBV14, the J gene TRBJ2-1; no clear D gene. CDR3 length: 13 residues. Trimming left V 4 bases short and J 10 bases short, with 14 bases between. Germline V CDR1 and CDR2: SGHDN, FVKESK. The CDR3 is CASSPVLFQEQFF. In nucleotides, the CDR3 is TGTGCCAGCAGCCCCGTGCTTTTCCAGGAGCAGTTCTTC.